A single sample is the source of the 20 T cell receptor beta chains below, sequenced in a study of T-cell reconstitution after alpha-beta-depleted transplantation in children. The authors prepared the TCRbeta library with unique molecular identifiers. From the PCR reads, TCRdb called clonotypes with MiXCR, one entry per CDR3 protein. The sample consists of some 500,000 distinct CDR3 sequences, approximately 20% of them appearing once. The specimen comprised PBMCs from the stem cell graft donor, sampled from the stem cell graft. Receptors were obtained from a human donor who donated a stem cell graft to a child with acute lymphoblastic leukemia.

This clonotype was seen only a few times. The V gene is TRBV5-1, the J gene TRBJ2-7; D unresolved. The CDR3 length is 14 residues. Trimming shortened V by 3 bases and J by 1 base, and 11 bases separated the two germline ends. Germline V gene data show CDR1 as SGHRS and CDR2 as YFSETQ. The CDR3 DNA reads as TGCGCCAGCAGCTCCTTGACGGAGTCCTACGAGCAGTACTTC. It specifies CASSSLTESYEQYF.

DNA for the CDR3: TGTGCCAGCCATGACGTGAACAATGAGCAGTTCTTC. This codes for CASHDVNNEQFF. The chain joins TRBV7-8 to TRBJ2-1; D gene unclear. The CDR3 sequence is 12 residues long. The germline V gene has CDR1 SGHVS and CDR2 FQNEAQ. With 8 bases removed from V and 5 bases from J, the gap between germline ends came to 10 bases.

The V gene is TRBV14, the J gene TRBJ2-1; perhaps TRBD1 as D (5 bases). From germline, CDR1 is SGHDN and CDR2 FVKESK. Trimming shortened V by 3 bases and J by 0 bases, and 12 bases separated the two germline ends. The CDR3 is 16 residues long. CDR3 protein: CASSHNRRSSYNEQFF. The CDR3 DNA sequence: TGTGCCAGCAGCCACAACAGGAGAAGCTCCTACAATGAGCAGTTCTTC. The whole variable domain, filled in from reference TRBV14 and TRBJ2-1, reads EAGVTQFPSHSVIEKGQTVTLRCDPISGHDNLYWYRRVMGKEIKFLLHFVKESKQDESGMPNNRFLAERTGGTYSTLKVQPAELEDSGVYFCASSHNRRSSYNEQFFGPGTRLTVL.

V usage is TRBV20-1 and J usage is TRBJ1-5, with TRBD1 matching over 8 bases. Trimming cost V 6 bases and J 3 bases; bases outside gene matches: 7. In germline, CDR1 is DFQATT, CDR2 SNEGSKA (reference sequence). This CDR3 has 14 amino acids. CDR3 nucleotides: TGCAGTGCGGGCGCGGGACAGGACAATCAGCCCCAGCATTTT. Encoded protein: CSAGAGQDNQPQHF.

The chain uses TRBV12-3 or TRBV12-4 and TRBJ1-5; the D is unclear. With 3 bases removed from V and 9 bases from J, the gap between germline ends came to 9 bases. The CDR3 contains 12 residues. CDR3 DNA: TGTGCCAGCAGTTTTACTGAGGGGCCCCAGCATTTT. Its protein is CASSFTEGPQHF.

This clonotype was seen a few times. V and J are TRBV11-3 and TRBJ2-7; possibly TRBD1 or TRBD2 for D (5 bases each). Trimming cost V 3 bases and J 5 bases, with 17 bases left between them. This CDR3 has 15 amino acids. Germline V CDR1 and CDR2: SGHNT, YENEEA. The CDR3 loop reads CASSFGAGRPHEQYF. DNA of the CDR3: TGTGCCAGCAGCTTCGGGGCAGGAAGACCCCACGAGCAGTACTTC.

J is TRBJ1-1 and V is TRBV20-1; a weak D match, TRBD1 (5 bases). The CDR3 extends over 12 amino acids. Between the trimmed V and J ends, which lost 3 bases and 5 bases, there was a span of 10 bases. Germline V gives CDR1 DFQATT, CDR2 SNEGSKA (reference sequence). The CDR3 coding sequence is TGCAGTGCTAGCCAGGGAAAGACTGAAGCTTTCTTT. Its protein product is CSASQGKTEAFF.

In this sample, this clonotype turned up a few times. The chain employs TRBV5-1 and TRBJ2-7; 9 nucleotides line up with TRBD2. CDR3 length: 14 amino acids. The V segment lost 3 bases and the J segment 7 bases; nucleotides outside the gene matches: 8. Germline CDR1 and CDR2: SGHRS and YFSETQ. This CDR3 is CASSYSGSEREQYF. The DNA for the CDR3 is TGCGCCAGCAGCTATAGCGGGAGTGAGCGGGAGCAGTACTTC.

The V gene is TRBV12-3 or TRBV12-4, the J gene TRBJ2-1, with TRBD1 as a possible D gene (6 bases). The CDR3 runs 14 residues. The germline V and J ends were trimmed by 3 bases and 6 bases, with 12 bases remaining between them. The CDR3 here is CASSFLQGPNEQFF. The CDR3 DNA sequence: TGTGCCAGCAGTTTTTTACAGGGCCCCAATGAGCAGTTCTTC.

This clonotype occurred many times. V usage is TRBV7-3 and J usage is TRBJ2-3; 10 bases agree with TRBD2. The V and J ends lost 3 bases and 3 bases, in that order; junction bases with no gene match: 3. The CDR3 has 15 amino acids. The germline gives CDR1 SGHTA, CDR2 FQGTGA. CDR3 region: CASSFIAGGTDTQYF. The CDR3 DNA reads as TGTGCCAGCAGCTTTATAGCGGGAGGAACAGATACGCAGTATTTT.

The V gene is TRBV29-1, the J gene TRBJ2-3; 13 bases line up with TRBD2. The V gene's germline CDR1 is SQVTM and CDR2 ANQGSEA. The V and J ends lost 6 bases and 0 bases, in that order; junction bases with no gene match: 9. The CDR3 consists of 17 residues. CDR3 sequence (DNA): TGCAGCGTCAATGGACTAGCGGGAGCCTTAAGCACAGATACGCAGTATTTT. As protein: CSVNGLAGALSTDTQYF.

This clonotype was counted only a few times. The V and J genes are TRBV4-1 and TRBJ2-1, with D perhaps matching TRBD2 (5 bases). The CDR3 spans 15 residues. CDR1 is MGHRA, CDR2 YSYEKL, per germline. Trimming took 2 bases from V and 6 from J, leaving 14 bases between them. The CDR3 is CASSQSLPEGNEQFF. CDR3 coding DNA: TGCGCCAGCAGCCAAAGTTTACCCGAGGGCAATGAGCAGTTCTTC.

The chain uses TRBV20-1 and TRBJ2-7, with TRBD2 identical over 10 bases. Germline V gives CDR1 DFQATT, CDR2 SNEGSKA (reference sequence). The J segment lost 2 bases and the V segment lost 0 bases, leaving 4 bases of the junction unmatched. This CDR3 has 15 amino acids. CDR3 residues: CSARDTSGITYEQYF. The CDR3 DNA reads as TGCAGTGCTAGAGATACTAGCGGGATCACCTACGAGCAGTACTTC.

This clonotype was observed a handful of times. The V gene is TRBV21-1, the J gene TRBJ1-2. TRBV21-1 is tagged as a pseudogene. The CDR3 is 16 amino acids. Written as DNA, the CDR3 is TGTGCCAGCAGCAAACAGAACGGCTGGTTAAACTATGGCTACACCTTC. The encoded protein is CASSKQNGWLNYGYTF.

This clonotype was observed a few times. The CDR3 DNA reads TGTGCCAGCAGCTTAGCGCGCGCGCCTAGGGGTGAGCAGTTCTTC. This gives the protein CASSLARAPRGEQFF. The chain recombines TRBV7-8 with TRBJ2-1; possible D gene TRBD1, 5 bases. V shed 0 bases and J shed 9 bases, with 15 bases lying between them. CDR1 SGHVS and CDR2 FQNEAQ come from the germline V gene. The CDR3 is 15 amino acids. Using reference TRBV7-8 and TRBJ2-1 for the parts outside the CDR3, the full variable domain is GAGVSQSPRYKVAKRGQDVALRCDPISGHVSLFWYQQALGQGPEFLTYFQNEAQLDKSGLPSDRFFAERPEGSVSTLKIQRTQQEDSAVYLCASSLARAPRGEQFFGPGTRLTVL.

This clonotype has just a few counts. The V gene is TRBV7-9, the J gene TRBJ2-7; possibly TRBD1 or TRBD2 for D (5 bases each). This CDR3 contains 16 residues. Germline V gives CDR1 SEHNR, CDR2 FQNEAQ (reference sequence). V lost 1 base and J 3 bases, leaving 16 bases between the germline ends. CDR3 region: CASSLGGAYAFYEQYF. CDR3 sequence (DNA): TGTGCCAGCAGCTTAGGAGGGGCATATGCATTCTACGAGCAGTACTTC. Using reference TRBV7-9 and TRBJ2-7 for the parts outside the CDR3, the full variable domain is DTGVSQNPRHKITKRGQNVTFRCDPISEHNRLYWYRQTLGQGPEFLTYFQNEAQLEKSRLLSDRFSAERPKGSFSTLEIQRTEQGDSAMYLCASSLGGAYAFYEQYFGPGTRLTVT.

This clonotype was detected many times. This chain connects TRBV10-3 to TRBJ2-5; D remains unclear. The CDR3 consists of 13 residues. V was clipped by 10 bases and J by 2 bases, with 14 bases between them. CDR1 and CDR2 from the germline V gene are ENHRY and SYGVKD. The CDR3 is CATARIPQETQYF. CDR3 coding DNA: TGTGCCACGGCTCGGATACCACAAGAGACCCAGTACTTC.

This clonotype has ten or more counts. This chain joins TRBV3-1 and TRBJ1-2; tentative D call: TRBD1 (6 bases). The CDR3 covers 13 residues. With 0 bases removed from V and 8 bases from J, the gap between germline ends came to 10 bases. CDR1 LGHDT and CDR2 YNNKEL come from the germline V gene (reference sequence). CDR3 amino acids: CASSQDGGLGYTF. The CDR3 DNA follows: TGTGCCAGCAGCCAAGATGGGGGCCTGGGCTACACCTTC.

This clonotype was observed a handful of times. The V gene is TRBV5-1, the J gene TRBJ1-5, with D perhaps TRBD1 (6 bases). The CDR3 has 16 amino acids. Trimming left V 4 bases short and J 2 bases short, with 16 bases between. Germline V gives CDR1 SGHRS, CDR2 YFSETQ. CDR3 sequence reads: CASSPSGVDGNQPQHF. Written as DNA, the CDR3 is TGCGCCAGCAGCCCCTCAGGGGTGGATGGCAATCAGCCCCAGCATTTT. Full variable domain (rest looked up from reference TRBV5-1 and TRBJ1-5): KAGVTQTPRYLIKTRGQQVTLSCSPISGHRSVSWYQQTPGQGLQFLFEYFSETQRNKGNFPGRFSGRQFSNSRSEMNVSTLELGDSALYLCASSPSGVDGNQPQHFGDGTRLSIL.

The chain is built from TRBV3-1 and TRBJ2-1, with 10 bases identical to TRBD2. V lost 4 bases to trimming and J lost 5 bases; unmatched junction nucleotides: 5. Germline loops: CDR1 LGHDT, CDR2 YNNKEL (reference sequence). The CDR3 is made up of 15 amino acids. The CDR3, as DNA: TGTGCCAGCAGCCTTTCTAGCGGGAGAGACAATGAGCAGTTCTTC. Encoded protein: CASSLSSGRDNEQFF.